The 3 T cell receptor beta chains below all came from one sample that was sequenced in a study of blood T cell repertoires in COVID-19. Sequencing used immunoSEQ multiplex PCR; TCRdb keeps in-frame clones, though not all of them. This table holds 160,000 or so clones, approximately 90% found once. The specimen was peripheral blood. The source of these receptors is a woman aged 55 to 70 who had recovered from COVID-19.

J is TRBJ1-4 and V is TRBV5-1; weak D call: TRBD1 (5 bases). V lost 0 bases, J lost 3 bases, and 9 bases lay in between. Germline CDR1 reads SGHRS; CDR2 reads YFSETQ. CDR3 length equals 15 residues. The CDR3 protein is CASSLGQSSNEKLFF. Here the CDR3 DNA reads TGCGCCAGCAGCTTGGGACAGTCCTCTAATGAAAAACTGTTTTTT.

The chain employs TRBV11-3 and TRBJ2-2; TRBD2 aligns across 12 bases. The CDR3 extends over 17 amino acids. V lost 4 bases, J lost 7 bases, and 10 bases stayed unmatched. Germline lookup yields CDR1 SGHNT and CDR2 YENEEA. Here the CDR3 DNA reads TGTGCCAGCAGCTCCAGGACTAGCGGGGACGCGGGCGGGGAGCTGTTTTTT. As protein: CASSSRTSGDAGGELFF.

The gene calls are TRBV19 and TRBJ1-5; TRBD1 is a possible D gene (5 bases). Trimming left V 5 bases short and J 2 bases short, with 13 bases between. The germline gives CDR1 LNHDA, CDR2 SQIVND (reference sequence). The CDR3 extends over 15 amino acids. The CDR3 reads CASSEVGGGNQPQHF. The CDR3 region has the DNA TGTGCCAGTAGTGAGGTCGGGGGAGGCAATCAGCCCCAGCATTTT.